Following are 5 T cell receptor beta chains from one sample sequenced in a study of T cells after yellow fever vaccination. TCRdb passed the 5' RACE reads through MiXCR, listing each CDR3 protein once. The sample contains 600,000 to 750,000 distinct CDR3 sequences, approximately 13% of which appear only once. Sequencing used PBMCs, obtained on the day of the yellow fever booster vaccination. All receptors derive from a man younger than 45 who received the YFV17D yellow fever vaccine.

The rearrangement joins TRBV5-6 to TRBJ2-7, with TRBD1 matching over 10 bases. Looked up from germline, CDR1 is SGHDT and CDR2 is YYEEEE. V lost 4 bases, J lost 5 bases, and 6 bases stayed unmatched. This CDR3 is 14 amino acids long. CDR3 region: CASSQTGQGNEQYF. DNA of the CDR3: TGTGCCAGCAGCCAAACGGGACAGGGGAACGAGCAGTACTTC.

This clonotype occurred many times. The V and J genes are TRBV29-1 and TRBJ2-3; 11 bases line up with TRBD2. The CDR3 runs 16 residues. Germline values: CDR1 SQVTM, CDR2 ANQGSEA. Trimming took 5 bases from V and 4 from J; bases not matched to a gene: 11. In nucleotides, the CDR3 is TGCAGCGTTCTCTTCTTAGCGGGAGGGTTGGCAGATACGCAGTATTTT. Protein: CSVLFLAGGLADTQYF.

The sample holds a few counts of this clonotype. CDR3 amino acids: CASSQRDNYNSPLHF. CDR3 nucleotide sequence: TGCGCCAGCAGCCAAAGGGACAATTATAATTCACCCCTCCACTTT. The rearrangement uses TRBV4-3 and TRBJ1-6, with D possibly TRBD1 on 6 matching bases. Per the germline V gene, CDR1 is LGHNA and CDR2 is YSLEER. Trimming took off 2 bases at V and 4 bases at J, with 9 bases between the two ends. The CDR3 spans 15 residues.

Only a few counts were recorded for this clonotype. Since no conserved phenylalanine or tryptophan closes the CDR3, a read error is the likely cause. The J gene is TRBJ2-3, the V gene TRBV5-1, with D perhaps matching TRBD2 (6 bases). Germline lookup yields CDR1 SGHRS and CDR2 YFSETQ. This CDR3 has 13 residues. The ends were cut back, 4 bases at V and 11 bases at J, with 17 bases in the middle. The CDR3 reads CASSPGDFSGQYL. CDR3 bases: TGCGCCAGCAGCCCCGGGGACTTCTCGGGGCAGTATCTT.

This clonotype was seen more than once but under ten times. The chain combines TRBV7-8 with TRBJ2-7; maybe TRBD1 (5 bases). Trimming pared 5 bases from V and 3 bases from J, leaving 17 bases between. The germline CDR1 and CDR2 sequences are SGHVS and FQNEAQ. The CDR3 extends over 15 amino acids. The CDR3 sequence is CASSPRQSHIYEQYF. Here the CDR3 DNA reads TGTGCCAGCAGCCCCCGACAGTCTCATATCTACGAGCAGTACTTC.